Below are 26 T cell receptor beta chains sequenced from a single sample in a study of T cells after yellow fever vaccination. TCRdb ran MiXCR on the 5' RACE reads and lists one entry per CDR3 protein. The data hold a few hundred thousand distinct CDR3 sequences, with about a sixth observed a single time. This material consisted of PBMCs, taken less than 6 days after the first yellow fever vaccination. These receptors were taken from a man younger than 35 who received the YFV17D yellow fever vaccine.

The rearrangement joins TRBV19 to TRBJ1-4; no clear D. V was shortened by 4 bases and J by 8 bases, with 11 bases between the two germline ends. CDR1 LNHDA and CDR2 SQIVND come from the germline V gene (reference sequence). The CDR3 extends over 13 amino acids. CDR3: CASSKEGGEKLFF. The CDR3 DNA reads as TGTGCCAGTAGTAAGGAGGGAGGGGAAAAACTGTTTTTT.

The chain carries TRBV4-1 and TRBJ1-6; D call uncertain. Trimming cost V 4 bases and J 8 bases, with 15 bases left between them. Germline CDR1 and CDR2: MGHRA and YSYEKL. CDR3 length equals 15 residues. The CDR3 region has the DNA TGCGCCAGCAGCCTGCGGGTCCTGATGGATTCACCCCTCCACTTT. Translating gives CASSLRVLMDSPLHF.

CDR3 coding DNA: TGTGCCAGCAGCCGGGGACAGGGGGCTGCGACCCAGTACTTC. Translated, it gives CASSRGQGAATQYF. The chain recombines TRBV6-1 with TRBJ2-5; 12 bases align to TRBD1. CDR1 is MNHNS and CDR2 is SASEGT in the germline V gene. Unmatched junction bases numbered 6, after V lost 6 bases and J lost 7 bases. This CDR3 region has 14 residues.

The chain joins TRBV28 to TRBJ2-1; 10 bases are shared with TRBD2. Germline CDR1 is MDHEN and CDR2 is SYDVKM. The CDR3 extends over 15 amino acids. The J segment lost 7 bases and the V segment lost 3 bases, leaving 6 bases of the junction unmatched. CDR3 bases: TGTGCCAGCAGTTTTTTAGCGGGGGGTGTAAATGAGCAGTTCTTC. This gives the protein CASSFLAGGVNEQFF.

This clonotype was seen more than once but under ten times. CDR3 in amino acids: CASSDLAGGQETQYF. Here the CDR3 DNA reads TGCGCCAGCAGTGACCTAGCGGGGGGGCAAGAGACCCAGTACTTC. V usage is TRBV10-2 and J usage is TRBJ2-5, with 12 nucleotides matching TRBD2. Per germline, CDR1 WSHSY and CDR2 SAAADI. After removal of 3 bases from V and 2 bases from J, the junction contained 1 base not matched to a gene. CDR3 size: 15 residues.

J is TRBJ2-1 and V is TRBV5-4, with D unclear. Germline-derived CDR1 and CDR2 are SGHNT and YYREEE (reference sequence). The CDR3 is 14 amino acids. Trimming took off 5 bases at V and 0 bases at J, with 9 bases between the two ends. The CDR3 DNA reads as TGTGCCAGCAGAAACACGAACTCCTACAATGAGCAGTTCTTC. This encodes CASRNTNSYNEQFF.

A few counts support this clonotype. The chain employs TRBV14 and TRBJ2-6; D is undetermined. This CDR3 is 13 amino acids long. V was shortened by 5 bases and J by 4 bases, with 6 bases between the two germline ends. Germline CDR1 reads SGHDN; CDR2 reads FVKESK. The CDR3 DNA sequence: TGTGCCAGCAGCAATACCGGGGCCAACGTCCTGACTTTC. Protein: CASSNTGANVLTF.

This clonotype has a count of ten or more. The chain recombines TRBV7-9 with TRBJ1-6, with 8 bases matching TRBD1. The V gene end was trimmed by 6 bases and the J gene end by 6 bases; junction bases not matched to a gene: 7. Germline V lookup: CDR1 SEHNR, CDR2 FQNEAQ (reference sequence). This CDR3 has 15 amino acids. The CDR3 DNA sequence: TGTGCCAGCAGTCGTACAGGGGGGAGTAATTCACCCCTCCACTTT. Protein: CASSRTGGSNSPLHF.

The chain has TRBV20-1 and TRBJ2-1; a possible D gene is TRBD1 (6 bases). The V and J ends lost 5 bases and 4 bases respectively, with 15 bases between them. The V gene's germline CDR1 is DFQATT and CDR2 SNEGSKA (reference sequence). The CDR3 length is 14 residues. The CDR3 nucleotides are TGCAGTGCTCAGGGACAAATTGTTTACAATGAGCAGTTCTTC. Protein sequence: CSAQGQIVYNEQFF.

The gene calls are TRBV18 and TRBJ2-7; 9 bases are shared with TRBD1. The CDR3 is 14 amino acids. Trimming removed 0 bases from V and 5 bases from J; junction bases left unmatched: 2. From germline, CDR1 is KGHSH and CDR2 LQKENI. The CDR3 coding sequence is TGTGCCAGCTCACCACCGGGACAGGGAGACGAGCAGTACTTC. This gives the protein CASSPPGQGDEQYF. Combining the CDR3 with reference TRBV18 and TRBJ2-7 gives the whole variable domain NAGVMQNPRHLVRRRGQEARLRCSPMKGHSHVYWYRQLPEEGLKFMVYLQKENIIDESGMPKERFSAEFPKEGPSILRIQQVVRGDSAAYFCASSPPGQGDEQYFGPGTRLTVT.

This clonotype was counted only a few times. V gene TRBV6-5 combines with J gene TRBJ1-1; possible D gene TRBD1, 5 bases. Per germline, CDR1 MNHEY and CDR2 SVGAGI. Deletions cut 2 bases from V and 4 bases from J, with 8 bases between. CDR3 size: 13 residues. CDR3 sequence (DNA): TGTGCCAGCAGTTACGGAGGGGCCACTGAAGCTTTCTTT. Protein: CASSYGGATEAFF.

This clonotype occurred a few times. CDR3 amino acids: CASSQPSTNEKLFF. The DNA of the CDR3 is TGTGCCAGCAGCCAACCGTCAACTAATGAAAAACTGTTTTTT. The chain has TRBV3-1 and TRBJ1-4; D remains unclear. The V gene's germline CDR1 is LGHDT and CDR2 YNNKEL (reference sequence). Trimming cost V 2 bases and J 0 bases, with 4 bases left between them. CDR3 size: 14 residues.

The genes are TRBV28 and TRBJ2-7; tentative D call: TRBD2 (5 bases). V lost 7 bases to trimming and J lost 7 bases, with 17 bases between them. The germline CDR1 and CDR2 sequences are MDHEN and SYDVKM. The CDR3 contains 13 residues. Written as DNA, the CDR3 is TGTGCCAGCACCTCTAACAGAGAGCGGGAGCAGTACGTC. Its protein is CASTSNREREQYV.

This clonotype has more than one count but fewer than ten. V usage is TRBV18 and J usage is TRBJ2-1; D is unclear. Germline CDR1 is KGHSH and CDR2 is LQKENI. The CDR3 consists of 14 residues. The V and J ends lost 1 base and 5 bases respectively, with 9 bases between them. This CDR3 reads CASSPLQENNEQFF. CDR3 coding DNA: TGTGCCAGCTCACCACTCCAGGAGAACAATGAGCAGTTCTTC.

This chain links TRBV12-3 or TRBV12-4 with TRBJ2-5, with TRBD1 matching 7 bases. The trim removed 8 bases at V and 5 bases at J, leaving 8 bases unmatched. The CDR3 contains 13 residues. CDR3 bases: TGTGCCAGCCTACAGGGGAATCAGGAGACCCAGTACTTC. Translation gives CASLQGNQETQYF.

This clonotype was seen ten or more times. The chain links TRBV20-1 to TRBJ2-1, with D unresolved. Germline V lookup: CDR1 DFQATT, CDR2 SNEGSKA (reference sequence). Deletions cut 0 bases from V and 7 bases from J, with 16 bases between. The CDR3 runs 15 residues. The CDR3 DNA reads TGCAGTGCTAGAGATGCCACAAACTTCGGGAATGAGCAGTTCTTC. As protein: CSARDATNFGNEQFF.

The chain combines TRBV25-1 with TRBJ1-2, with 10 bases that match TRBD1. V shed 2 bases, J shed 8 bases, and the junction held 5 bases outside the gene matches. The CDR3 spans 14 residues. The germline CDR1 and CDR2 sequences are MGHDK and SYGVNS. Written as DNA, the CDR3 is TGTGCCAGCAGTGAAGGGACAGGGGTAAGGGGCTACACCTTC. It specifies CASSEGTGVRGYTF.

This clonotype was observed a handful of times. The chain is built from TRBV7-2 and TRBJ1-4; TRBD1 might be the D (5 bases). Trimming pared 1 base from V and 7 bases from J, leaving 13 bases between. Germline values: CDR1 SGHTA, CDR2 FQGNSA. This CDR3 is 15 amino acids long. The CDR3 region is CASSLGGLRGEKLFF. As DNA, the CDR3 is TGTGCCAGCAGCTTAGGGGGACTGCGTGGTGAAAAACTGTTTTTT.

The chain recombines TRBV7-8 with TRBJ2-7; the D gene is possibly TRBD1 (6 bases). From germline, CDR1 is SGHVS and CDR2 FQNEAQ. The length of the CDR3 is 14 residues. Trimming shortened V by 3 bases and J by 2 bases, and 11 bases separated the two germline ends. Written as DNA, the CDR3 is TGTGCCAGCAGCTTTTTTGGGGGCCCCTACGAGCAGTACGTC. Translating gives CASSFFGGPYEQYV.

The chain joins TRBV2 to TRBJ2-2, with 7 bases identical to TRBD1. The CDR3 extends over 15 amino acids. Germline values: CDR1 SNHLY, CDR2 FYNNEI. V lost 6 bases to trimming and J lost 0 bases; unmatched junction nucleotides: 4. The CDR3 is CASRGQSANTGELFF. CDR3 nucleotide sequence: TGTGCCAGCAGGGGACAGTCTGCGAACACCGGGGAGCTGTTTTTT. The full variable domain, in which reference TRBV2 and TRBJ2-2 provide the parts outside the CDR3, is EPEVTQTPSHQVTQMGQEVILRCVPISNHLYFYWYRQILGQKVEFLVSFYNNEISEKSEIFDDQFSVERPDGSNFTLKIRSTKLEDSAMYFCASRGQSANTGELFFGEGSRLTVL.

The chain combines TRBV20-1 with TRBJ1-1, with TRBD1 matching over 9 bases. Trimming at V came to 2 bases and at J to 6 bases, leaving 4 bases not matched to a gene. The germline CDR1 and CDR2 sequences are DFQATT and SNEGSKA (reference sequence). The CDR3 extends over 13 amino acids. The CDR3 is CSARSGQGAEAFF. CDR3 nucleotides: TGCAGTGCTAGATCGGGACAGGGCGCTGAAGCTTTCTTT.

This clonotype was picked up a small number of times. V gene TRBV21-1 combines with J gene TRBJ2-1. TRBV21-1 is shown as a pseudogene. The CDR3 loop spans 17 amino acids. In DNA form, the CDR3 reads TGTGCCAGCAGCAAAGCCTTCATACGCTGCTCCTACAATGAGCAGTTCTTC. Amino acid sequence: CASSKAFIRCSYNEQFF.

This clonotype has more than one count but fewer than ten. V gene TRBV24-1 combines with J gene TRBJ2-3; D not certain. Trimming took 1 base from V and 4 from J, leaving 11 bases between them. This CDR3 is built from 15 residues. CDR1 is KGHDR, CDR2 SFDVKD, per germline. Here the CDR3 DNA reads TGTGCCACCAGTGATTTCATGATGGACCCAGATACGCAGTATTTT. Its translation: CATSDFMMDPDTQYF.

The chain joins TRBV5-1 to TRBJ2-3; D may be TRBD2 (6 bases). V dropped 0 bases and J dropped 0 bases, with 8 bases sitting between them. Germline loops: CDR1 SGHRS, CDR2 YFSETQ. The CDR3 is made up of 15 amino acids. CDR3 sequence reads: CASSLVGTSTDTQYF. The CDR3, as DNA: TGCGCCAGCAGCTTGGTGGGGACTAGCACAGATACGCAGTATTTT.

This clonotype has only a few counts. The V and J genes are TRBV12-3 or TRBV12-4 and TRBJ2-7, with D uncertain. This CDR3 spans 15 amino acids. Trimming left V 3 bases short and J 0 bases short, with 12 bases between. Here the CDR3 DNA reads TGTGCCAGCAGTTTTAGTAGGTCAAACTCCTACGAGCAGTACTTC. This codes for CASSFSRSNSYEQYF.

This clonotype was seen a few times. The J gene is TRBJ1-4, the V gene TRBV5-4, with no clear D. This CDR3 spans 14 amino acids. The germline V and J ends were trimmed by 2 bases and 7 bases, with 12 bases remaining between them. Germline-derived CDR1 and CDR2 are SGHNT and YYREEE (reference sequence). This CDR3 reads CASSFGPEGEKLFF. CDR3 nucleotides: TGTGCCAGCAGCTTTGGGCCGGAGGGTGAAAAACTGTTTTTT.